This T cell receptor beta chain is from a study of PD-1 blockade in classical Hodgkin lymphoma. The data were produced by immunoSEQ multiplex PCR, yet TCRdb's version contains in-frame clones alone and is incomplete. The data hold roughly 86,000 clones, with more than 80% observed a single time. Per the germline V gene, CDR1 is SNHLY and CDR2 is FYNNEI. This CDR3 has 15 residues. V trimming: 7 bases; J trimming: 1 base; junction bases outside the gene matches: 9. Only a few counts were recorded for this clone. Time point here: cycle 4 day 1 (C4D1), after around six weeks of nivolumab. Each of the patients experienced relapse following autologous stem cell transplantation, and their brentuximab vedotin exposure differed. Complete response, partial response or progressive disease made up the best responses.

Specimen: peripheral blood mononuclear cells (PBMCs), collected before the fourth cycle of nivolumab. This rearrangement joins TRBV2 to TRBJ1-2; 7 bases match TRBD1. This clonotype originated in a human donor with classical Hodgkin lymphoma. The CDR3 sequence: CASKKRGQINYGYTF. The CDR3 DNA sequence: TGTGCCAGCAAAAAAAGGGGACAGATTAACTATGGCTACACCTTC.